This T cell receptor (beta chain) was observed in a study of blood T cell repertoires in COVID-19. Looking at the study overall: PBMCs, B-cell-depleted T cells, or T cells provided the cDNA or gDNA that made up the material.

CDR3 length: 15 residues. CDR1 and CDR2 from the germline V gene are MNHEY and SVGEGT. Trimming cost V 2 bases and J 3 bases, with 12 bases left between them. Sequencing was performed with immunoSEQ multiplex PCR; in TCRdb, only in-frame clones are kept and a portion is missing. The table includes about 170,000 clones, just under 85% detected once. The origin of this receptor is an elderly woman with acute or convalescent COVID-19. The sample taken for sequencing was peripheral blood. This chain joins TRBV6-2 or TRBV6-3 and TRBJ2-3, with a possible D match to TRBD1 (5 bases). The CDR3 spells CASSYSDRSTDTQYF. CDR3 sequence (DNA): TGTGCCAGCAGTTACAGTGACAGATCTACAGATACGCAGTATTTT.